Sequencing of this TCR beta chain was carried out in a study of response to subunit inactivated influenza vaccine. The study's findings and limits: Seasonal influenza vaccination, on each occasion, was suggested by the authors to recruit few new T cells.

Turning to this clonotype: Its cognate antigen is unknown.

MiXCR, run by TCRdb on the RT-PCR reads, gives a single entry per CDR3 protein. The sample consists of 650,000 or so distinct CDR3 sequences, around 15% of them appearing once. The germline V and J ends were trimmed by 2 bases and 3 bases, with 9 bases remaining between them. Germline lookup yields CDR1 SGHRS and CDR2 YFSETQ. The CDR3 contains 14 residues. The sequence was collected from a man aged 45-60 years who received an inactivated influenza vaccine. Material: PBMCs from blood, obtained 14 to 15 days before vaccination. The chain recombines TRBV5-1 with TRBJ2-1; D unclear. CDR3 nucleotide sequence: TGCGCCAGCAGCTTCCCTACGAGCTACAATGAGCAGTTCTTC. It yields the protein CASSFPTSYNEQFF.